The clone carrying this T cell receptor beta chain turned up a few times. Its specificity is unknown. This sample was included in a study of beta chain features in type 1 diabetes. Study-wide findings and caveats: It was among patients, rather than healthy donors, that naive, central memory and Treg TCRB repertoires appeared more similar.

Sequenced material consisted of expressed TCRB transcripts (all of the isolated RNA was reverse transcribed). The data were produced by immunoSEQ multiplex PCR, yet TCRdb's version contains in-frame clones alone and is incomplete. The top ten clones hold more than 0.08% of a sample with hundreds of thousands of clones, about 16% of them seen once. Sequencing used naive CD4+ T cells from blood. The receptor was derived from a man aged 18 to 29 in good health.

The CDR3 region has the DNA TGCGCCAGCAGCCCGGGGGCGGACAGGGCGCACGAGCAGTACTTC. It encodes CASSPGADRAHEQYF. The chain couples TRBV5-1 to TRBJ2-7; 8 nucleotides align to TRBD1. This CDR3 contains 15 residues. With V trimmed by 4 bases and J by 5 bases, 11 bases remained unmatched. Germline-derived CDR1 and CDR2 are SGHRS and YFSETQ.